One sample yielded the 25 T cell receptor beta chains listed below, sequenced in a study of blood T cell repertoires in COVID-19. Clones were sequenced by immunoSEQ multiplex PCR, and TCRdb holds only the in-frame ones, with some missing. This sample has over 50,000 clones, with 65% to 90% found just once. The specimen was peripheral blood. The receptors here all came from a human donor in a cohort sampled during active COVID-19.

V gene TRBV19 combines with J gene TRBJ2-7, with D hard to call. From germline, CDR1 is LNHDA and CDR2 SQIVND (reference sequence). V was shortened by 3 bases and J by 3 bases, with 6 bases between the two germline ends. The CDR3 loop spans 12 amino acids. For the CDR3, the DNA is TGTGCCAGTAGTATCCCAGGCTACGAGCAGTACTTC. This encodes CASSIPGYEQYF.

This chain connects TRBV5-5 to TRBJ2-5, with D tentatively TRBD1 (5 bases). Per the germline V gene, CDR1 is SGHKS and CDR2 is YYEKEE (reference sequence). CDR3 length equals 15 residues. The ends were cut back, 1 base at V and 3 bases at J, with 13 bases in the middle. In nucleotides, the CDR3 is TGTGCCAGCAGCTTGAGAAGGGGCGGCGAAGAGACCCAGTACTTC. Protein product: CASSLRRGGEETQYF. Together with reference TRBV5-5 and TRBJ2-5, the CDR3 gives the full variable domain: DAGVTQSPTHLIKTRGQQVTLRCSPISGHKSVSWYQQVLGQGPQFIFQYYEKEERGRGNFPDRFSARQFPNYSSELNVNALLLGDSALYLCASSLRRGGEETQYFGPGTRLLVL.

This clone has just a few counts. The chain links TRBV10-3 to TRBJ1-5; tentative D call: TRBD1 (6 bases). Germline CDR1 reads ENHRY; CDR2 reads SYGVKD. V was clipped by 6 bases and J by 5 bases, with 17 bases between them. The CDR3 consists of 15 residues. CDR3 bases: TGTGCCATCAGCGGGGGGCAGGGGTGGGATCAGCCCCAGCATTTT. Amino acids: CAISGGQGWDQPQHF.

The chain combines TRBV6-5 with TRBJ2-2; TRBD1 matches at 10 bases. Germline V lookup: CDR1 MNHEY, CDR2 SVGAGI. The CDR3 has 14 amino acids. V was clipped by 10 bases and J by 6 bases; unmatched bases: 8. The DNA of the CDR3 is TGTGCCACCAAGGGGGGACAGGGGCCCGGGGAGCTGTTTTTT. Translation gives CATKGGQGPGELFF.

The rearrangement joins TRBV14 to TRBJ2-5; 7 bases fit TRBD1. Germline V gives CDR1 SGHDN, CDR2 FVKESK. The CDR3 sequence is 14 residues long. The V and J ends lost 3 bases and 4 bases, in that order; junction bases with no gene match: 5. This chain's CDR3 is CASSQTGYGETQYF. The CDR3 DNA is TGTGCCAGCAGCCAGACAGGGTACGGAGAGACCCAGTACTTC.

This clone was observed a single time. DNA of the CDR3: TGTGCCAGTGGGGACATCACTAGCGGGAGGGCCCACGAGCAGTACTTC. It encodes CASGDITSGRAHEQYF. The chain joins TRBV19 to TRBJ2-7; 13 nucleotides agree with TRBD2. Germline CDR1 LNHDA, CDR2 SQIVND (reference sequence). The CDR3 is 16 residues long. The V gene end was trimmed by 8 bases and the J gene end by 5 bases; junction bases not matched to a gene: 12. Full variable domain (remainder filled in from reference TRBV19 and TRBJ2-7): DGGITQSPKYLFRKEGQNVTLSCEQNLNHDAMYWYRQDPGQGLRLIYYSQIVNDFQKGDIAEGYSVSREKKESFPLTVTSAQKNPTAFYLCASGDITSGRAHEQYFGPGTRLTVT.

The chain uses TRBV27 and TRBJ2-7; TRBD1 matches at 7 bases. This CDR3 comprises 16 residues. The germline gives CDR1 MNHEY, CDR2 SMNVEV (reference sequence). V gave up 0 bases and J gave up 3 bases; unmatched junction bases: 8. The CDR3 coding sequence is TGTGCCAGCAGTTTATCCAGGACAGGTACGGGCTACGAGCAGTACTTC. It encodes CASSLSRTGTGYEQYF.

This clone turned up a few times. The J gene is TRBJ2-1, the V gene TRBV30; a weak D match, TRBD2 (5 bases). The CDR3 sequence is 15 residues long. Deletions cut 2 bases from V and 1 base from J, with 12 bases between. The germline V gene has CDR1 GTSNPN and CDR2 SVGIG (reference sequence). In DNA form, the CDR3 reads TGTGCCTGGAGTCGGGTCGGGAATTCCTACAATGAGCAGTTCTTC. Residues: CAWSRVGNSYNEQFF.

The chain links TRBV6-4 to TRBJ1-4, with a weak D call TRBD1 (5 bases). The germline V gene encodes CDR1 MRHNA and CDR2 SNTAGT. The V end was cut by 0 bases, the J end by 8 bases, with 16 bases between. This CDR3 spans 16 amino acids. CDR3 residues: CASSDSIGGKREKLFF. The CDR3 bases are TGTGCCAGCAGTGACTCGATTGGGGGGAAAAGGGAAAAACTGTTTTTT.

The chain joins TRBV5-4 to TRBJ2-2; 11 bases are shared with TRBD2. After removal of 0 bases from V and 2 bases from J, the junction contained 3 bases not matched to a gene. Germline CDR1 and CDR2: SGHNT and YYREEE (reference sequence). The CDR3 runs to 17 residues. The CDR3 DNA follows: TGTGCCAGCAGCTTGGATGGACTAGCGGGTAACACCGGGGAGCTGTTTTTT. Amino acids: CASSLDGLAGNTGELFF.

This rearrangement joins TRBV11-2 to TRBJ2-3; D is possibly TRBD2 (7 bases). The germline V and J ends were trimmed by 5 bases and 7 bases, with 19 bases remaining between them. The CDR3 is 15 amino acids. CDR1 is SGHAT and CDR2 is FQNNGV in the germline V gene. The DNA for the CDR3 is TGTGCCAGCAGCAGGGGGGCGGGAGCAGTGCATACGCAGTATTTT. Its translation is CASSRGAGAVHTQYF.

The chain links TRBV4-3 to TRBJ2-1, with 7 bases that match TRBD2. Germline assignment: CDR1 LGHNA and CDR2 YSLEER. After removal of 1 base from V and 1 base from J, the junction contained 7 bases not matched to a gene. The CDR3 is 17 residues long. The CDR3 reads CASSQARTSGSYNEQFF. The CDR3 DNA reads TGCGCCAGCAGCCAAGCTAGGACTAGTGGATCCTACAATGAGCAGTTCTTC.

The V and J genes are TRBV19 and TRBJ2-1; 11 nucleotides match TRBD2. Trimming took 6 bases from V and 9 from J; bases not matched to a gene: 1. Germline V lookup: CDR1 LNHDA, CDR2 SQIVND (reference sequence). This CDR3 contains 12 residues. The CDR3 DNA reads as TGTGCCAGTAGCACTAGCGGGAGTGAGCAGTTCTTC. This gives the protein CASSTSGSEQFF.

This clone was found once. The rearrangement joins TRBV5-4 to TRBJ2-1, with 8 bases identical to TRBD1. This CDR3 comprises 15 residues. V lost 3 bases, J lost 2 bases, and 4 bases stayed unmatched. The germline V gene has CDR1 SGHNT and CDR2 YYREEE (reference sequence). The CDR3 nucleotides are TGTGCCAGCAGCTCCCGGACAGGGCCCTACAATGAGCAGTTCTTC. Translated: CASSSRTGPYNEQFF.

V is TRBV6-5 and J is TRBJ1-1; D call uncertain. CDR3 length: 13 residues. Germline-derived CDR1 and CDR2 are MNHEY and SVGAGI. Trimming removed 5 bases at V and 2 bases at J, with 9 bases between. The CDR3 nucleotides are TGTGCCAGCAGTCCACCGGGAAACACTGAAGCTTTCTTT. This encodes CASSPPGNTEAFF.

The chain carries TRBV7-3 and TRBJ2-3; 10 bases map to TRBD2. Per germline, CDR1 SGHTA and CDR2 FQGTGA. V dropped 1 base and J dropped 6; count of bases not matched to a gene: 4. CDR3 length: 15 residues. CDR3 DNA sequence: TGTGCCAGCAGCTTAAGATCTAGCGGGAGTGATACGCAGTATTTT. Protein product: CASSLRSSGSDTQYF.

The chain recombines TRBV18 with TRBJ1-1; D remains unclear. Trimming pared 1 base from V and 4 bases from J, leaving 13 bases between. The CDR3 runs 15 residues. CDR1 KGHSH and CDR2 LQKENI come from the germline V gene. This chain's CDR3 is CASSPQYPPGTEAFF. The CDR3 DNA reads as TGTGCCAGCTCACCACAGTATCCACCGGGCACTGAAGCTTTCTTT.

The CDR3 DNA reads TGCGCCAGCAGTCCTTATGCGGGACAGGGCATAAACACTGAAGCTTTCTTT. It yields the protein CASSPYAGQGINTEAFF. V is TRBV23-1 and J is TRBJ1-1; TRBD1 aligns across 9 bases. TRBV23-1 is noted as an ORF with a role that remains uncertain. The CDR3 has 17 residues. The V segment lost 4 bases and the J segment 2 bases; nucleotides outside the gene matches: 11.

The chain is built from TRBV15 and TRBJ1-2; D is perhaps TRBD1 (5 bases). The CDR3 is made up of 13 amino acids. The ends were cut back, 3 bases at V and 5 bases at J, with 10 bases in the middle. Germline assignment: CDR1 LNHNV and CDR2 YYDKDF (reference sequence). The CDR3 DNA sequence: TGTGCCACCAGCAGCGACAGCTATTATGGCTACACCTTC. Translating gives CATSSDSYYGYTF. Full variable domain (missing parts from reference TRBV15 and TRBJ1-2): DAMVIQNPRYQVTQFGKPVTLSCSQTLNHNVMYWYQQKSSQAPKLLFHYYDKDFNNEADTPDNFQSRRPNTSFCFLDIRSPGLGDTAMYLCATSSDSYYGYTFGSGTRLTVV.

This chain links TRBV12-3 or TRBV12-4 with TRBJ2-3; the D is unclear. V lost 0 bases, J lost 4 bases, and 5 bases lay in between. CDR3 length: 13 amino acids. The CDR3 DNA reads as TGTGCCAGCAGTTTAGCGCTAGCAGATACGCAGTATTTT. It translates to CASSLALADTQYF.

The rearrangement joins TRBV7-2 to TRBJ2-1; the D gene is possibly TRBD2 (8 bases). Trimming took off 5 bases at V and 6 bases at J, with 23 bases between the two ends. Germline CDR1 reads SGHTA; CDR2 reads FQGNSA. The CDR3 runs 17 residues. This chain's CDR3 is CASSQGVGTSGFNEQFF. CDR3 nucleotides: TGTGCCAGCAGCCAGGGGGTCGGAACTAGCGGATTCAATGAGCAGTTCTTC.

Ten or more counts support this clone. The chain combines TRBV30 with TRBJ1-6; 9 nucleotides align to TRBD1. Germline CDR1 GTSNPN, CDR2 SVGIG (reference sequence). V lost 1 base to trimming and J lost 10 bases; unmatched junction nucleotides: 17. The CDR3 totals 18 residues. The CDR3 loop reads CAWSGKVQGALGKSPLHF. Written as DNA, the CDR3 is TGTGCCTGGAGTGGGAAGGTACAGGGGGCGCTTGGAAAATCACCCCTCCACTTT.

The chain couples TRBV6-6 to TRBJ1-5; possibly TRBD1 for D (5 bases). This CDR3 region has 18 residues. The germline CDR1 and CDR2 sequences are MNHNY and SVGAGI (reference sequence). V was clipped by 5 bases and J by 3 bases, with 23 bases between them. The CDR3 bases are TGTGCCAGCAGTCATAGCCTAAAGGGACTGCGGGACAATCAGCCCCAGCATTTT. This codes for CASSHSLKGLRDNQPQHF.

The rearrangement uses TRBV24-1 and TRBJ2-3; TRBD2 matches 7 bases. The CDR3 loop spans 16 amino acids. The germline gives CDR1 KGHDR, CDR2 SFDVKD. Unmatched junction bases numbered 12, after V lost 6 bases and J lost 4 bases. The CDR3 sequence: CATSPKRQGGADTQYF. The DNA for the CDR3 is TGTGCCACCAGTCCGAAGAGGCAGGGAGGGGCAGATACGCAGTATTTT.

V is TRBV13 and J is TRBJ2-7; 9 bases match TRBD2. The CDR3 is 14 residues long. The V gene's germline CDR1 is PRHDT and CDR2 FYEKMQ (reference sequence). The J segment lost 2 bases and the V segment lost 8 bases, leaving 7 bases of the junction unmatched. CDR3 bases: TGTGCCAGCCTGCTCGGGACTAGCCCCTACGAGCAGTACTTC. Translation: CASLLGTSPYEQYF. The full variable domain, rest sourced from reference TRBV13 and TRBJ2-7, is AAGVIQSPRHLIKEKRETATLKCYPIPRHDTVYWYQQGPGQDPQFLISFYEKMQSDKGSIPDRFSAQQFSDYHSELNMSSLELGDSALYFCASLLGTSPYEQYFGPGTRLTVT.